These 26 T cell receptor beta chains came from one sample sequenced in a study of identical twins. TCRdb fed the 5' RACE reads into MiXCR, producing one record per CDR3 protein. The table lists some 900,000 distinct CDR3 sequences, over 9% of them singletons. These data were likewise used in another study, on yellow fever vaccine responses in identical twins.

Sequences were obtained from PBMCs. Every receptor here comes from a woman between 18 and 30 years old in good health.

The chain recombines TRBV21-1 with TRBJ2-5; the table names TRBD1, a call not compared with the DNA. TRBV21-1 is termed a pseudogene. The CDR3 contains 12 residues. The CDR3 is CASSGQDIGQYF. CDR3 coding DNA: TGTGCCAGCAGCGGACAGGATATCGGGCAGTACTTC.

There are a few counts of this clonotype. The rearrangement joins TRBV20-1 to TRBJ2-3, with 9 bases identical to TRBD2. With 3 bases clipped from V and 4 bases from J, the junction kept 5 bases outside the gene matches. In germline, CDR1 is DFQATT, CDR2 SNEGSKA (reference sequence). The CDR3 has 14 amino acids. CDR3 in amino acids: CSARRGGGADTQYF. CDR3 bases: TGCAGTGCTAGGCGGGGGGGCGGGGCAGATACGCAGTATTTT.

In this sample, this clonotype turned up a few times. The rearrangement links TRBV6-5 to TRBJ2-7; TRBD2 agrees at 7 bases. V dropped 0 bases and J dropped 7; count of bases not matched to a gene: 12. The CDR3 sequence is 16 residues long. Per germline, CDR1 MNHEY and CDR2 SVGAGI. CDR3 residues: CASSYSPLGLGLEQYF. The CDR3 DNA reads TGTGCCAGCAGTTACTCTCCCCTCGGACTAGGTCTGGAGCAGTACTTC.

The V gene is TRBV7-9, the J gene TRBJ2-1; the match to TRBD1 covers 8 bases. This CDR3 comprises 15 residues. Unmatched junction bases numbered 9, after V lost 6 bases and J lost 5 bases. CDR1 is SEHNR, CDR2 FQNEAQ, per germline (reference sequence). CDR3 sequence: CASRHGTGPHNEQFF. Here the CDR3 DNA reads TGTGCCAGCAGACACGGGACAGGTCCTCACAATGAGCAGTTCTTC.

This chain joins TRBV24-1 and TRBJ2-1; 9 nucleotides agree with TRBD1. V shed 4 bases and J 9 bases; nucleotides not matched to a gene: 6. CDR3 size: 14 residues. Germline CDR1 is KGHDR and CDR2 is SFDVKD. CDR3 sequence: CATSDRGQGSEQFF. The DNA for the CDR3 is TGTGCCACCAGTGACCGGGGACAGGGCTCTGAGCAGTTCTTC.

V and J are TRBV7-9 and TRBJ1-2; 8 bases fit TRBD1. This CDR3 spans 14 amino acids. Germline V CDR1 and CDR2: SEHNR, FQNEAQ (reference sequence). Unmatched junction bases numbered 5, after V lost 5 bases and J lost 3 bases. The CDR3 DNA sequence: TGTGCCAGCAGCGGACAGGGAGTTCACTATGGCTACACCTTC. As protein: CASSGQGVHYGYTF.

Only a few counts were recorded for this clonotype. The CDR3 sequence: CASSSYPGGYEQYF. In nucleotides, the CDR3 is TGTGCCAGCAGCTCCTACCCCGGGGGCTACGAGCAGTACTTC. The V call is TRBV7-2, the J call TRBJ2-7; TRBD2 is a possible D gene (6 bases). V was trimmed by 4 bases and J by 3 bases, leaving 13 bases between them. There are 14 residues in the CDR3. Looked up from germline, CDR1 is SGHTA and CDR2 is FQGNSA.

This clonotype was recorded many times. The V and J genes are TRBV5-6 and TRBJ2-1, with D perhaps TRBD1 (6 bases). Trimming shortened V by 3 bases and J by 4 bases, and 14 bases separated the two germline ends. The CDR3 contains 15 residues. The V gene's germline CDR1 is SGHDT and CDR2 YYEEEE. CDR3 DNA sequence: TGTGCCAGCAGCTCCCAGGGGTTTCGTTACAATGAGCAGTTCTTC. It yields the protein CASSSQGFRYNEQFF.

This clonotype was seen ten or more times. The chain uses TRBV11-2 and TRBJ2-4, with 12 bases that match TRBD1. Losses at the gene ends were 5 bases for V and 9 bases for J; bases not matched to a gene: 11. Looked up from germline, CDR1 is SGHAT and CDR2 is FQNNGV. The CDR3 length is 16 residues. CDR3 coding DNA: TGTGCCAGCAGCCCGGGACAGGGGGCCGTTTGGGGCATTCAGTACTTC. Its translation is CASSPGQGAVWGIQYF.

This clonotype has ten or more counts. The chain uses TRBV12-3 or TRBV12-4 and TRBJ2-3, with D possibly being TRBD1 or TRBD2 (5 bases each). This CDR3 has 15 residues. Trimming shortened V by 5 bases and J by 0 bases, and 12 bases separated the two germline ends. The CDR3 nucleotides read TGTGCCAGCAGTAAGGGGAGAGGGAGCACAGATACGCAGTATTTT. This sequence encodes CASSKGRGSTDTQYF.

V usage is TRBV5-1 and J usage is TRBJ2-1, with 14 bases identical to TRBD2. This CDR3 comprises 19 residues. Trimming cost V 4 bases and J 5 bases; bases outside gene matches: 14. CDR1 is SGHRS, CDR2 YFSETQ, per germline. In nucleotides, the CDR3 is TGCGCCAGCAGCCCGGCAAAGACTAGCGGGGGGGCTCCCCACAATGAGCAGTTCTTC. Its translation is CASSPAKTSGGAPHNEQFF. The full variable domain, with the rest looked up from reference TRBV5-1 and TRBJ2-1, is KAGVTQTPRYLIKTRGQQVTLSCSPISGHRSVSWYQQTPGQGLQFLFEYFSETQRNKGNFPGRFSGRQFSNSRSEMNVSTLELGDSALYLCASSPAKTSGGAPHNEQFFGPGTRLTVL.

The chain joins TRBV20-1 to TRBJ2-1; 11 bases fit TRBD2. Germline V gene data show CDR1 as DFQATT and CDR2 as SNEGSKA (reference sequence). The CDR3 sequence is 15 residues long. Trimming at V came to 7 bases and at J to 0 bases, leaving 5 bases not matched to a gene. Here the CDR3 reads CSVTSGGSSYNEQFF. The DNA for the CDR3 is TGCAGTGTTACTAGCGGGGGAAGCTCCTACAATGAGCAGTTCTTC.

This clonotype was recorded a few times. V gene TRBV5-1 combines with J gene TRBJ2-1; D may be TRBD2 (6 bases). The CDR3 loop spans 18 amino acids. V lost 4 bases, J lost 4 bases, and 24 bases lay in between. CDR1 and CDR2 from the germline V gene are SGHRS and YFSETQ. DNA of the CDR3: TGCGCCAGCAGCCCATGGGGGGTTTTAGAGGGACCTTACAATGAGCAGTTCTTC. It translates to CASSPWGVLEGPYNEQFF.

Many counts were recorded for this clonotype. DNA of the CDR3: TGCGCCAGCAGCTACCCGCAGGGGGATGCAGATACGCAGTATTTT. Encoded protein: CASSYPQGDADTQYF. The chain couples TRBV5-1 to TRBJ2-3, with TRBD1 identical over 7 bases. The CDR3 contains 15 residues. CDR1 is SGHRS and CDR2 is YFSETQ in the germline V gene. V lost 3 bases and J lost 4; bases outside the gene matches: 8.

This clonotype was recorded a few times. The chain couples TRBV29-1 to TRBJ1-1, with D possibly being TRBD1 (5 bases). CDR1 SQVTM and CDR2 ANQGSEA come from the germline V gene. V was clipped by 1 base and J by 7 bases, with 10 bases between them. CDR3 length equals 12 residues. The CDR3 reads CSVEVRGIEAFF. The CDR3 DNA follows: TGCAGCGTTGAAGTTCGGGGGATTGAAGCTTTCTTT.

Comments on this clonotype: No conserved phenylalanine or tryptophan is present at the end of the CDR3, so a read error is the likely explanation. V gene TRBV7-6 combines with J gene TRBJ2-1; D might be TRBD1 or TRBD2, each matching 7 bases. V lost 2 bases and J 0 bases, leaving 14 bases between the germline ends. The CDR3 length is 17 residues. Germline CDR1 reads SGHVS; CDR2 reads FNYEAQ. This CDR3 is CASSLWGGGVSYNEQFL. CDR3 bases: TGTGCCAGCAGCTTATGGGGAGGGGGCGTCTCCTACAATGAGCAGTTCCTC.

The V call is TRBV27, the J call TRBJ2-1; D might be TRBD2 (6 bases). Per germline, CDR1 MNHEY and CDR2 SMNVEV (reference sequence). Trimming removed 7 bases at V and 7 bases at J, with 8 bases between. The CDR3 is 11 amino acids. This CDR3 reads CASIGGNEQFF. In DNA, the CDR3 is TGTGCCAGCATCGGGGGTAATGAGCAGTTCTTC.

The V gene is TRBV29-1, the J gene TRBJ2-3; D is ambiguous. The CDR3 is 11 residues long. Germline V lookup: CDR1 SQVTM, CDR2 ANQGSEA. The CDR3 protein is CGSSRGDTQYF. The CDR3 coding sequence is TGCGGCAGTTCGCGTGGGGATACGCAGTATTTT.

This clonotype was picked up many times. The CDR3 reads CSARFGSNYNEQFF. Written as DNA, the CDR3 is TGCAGTGCTAGATTCGGGAGTAACTACAATGAGCAGTTCTTC. This chain links TRBV20-1 with TRBJ2-1; D may be TRBD2 (6 bases). The germline CDR1 and CDR2 sequences are DFQATT and SNEGSKA (reference sequence). The CDR3 loop spans 14 amino acids. V was shortened by 2 bases and J by 3 bases, with 11 bases between the two germline ends.

This clonotype was observed a single time. The chain combines TRBV29-1 with TRBJ2-3; D may match TRBD1 or TRBD2 (5 bases each). Germline loops: CDR1 SQVTM, CDR2 ANQGSEA. Trimming pared 7 bases from V and 2 bases from J, leaving 13 bases between. CDR3 length: 13 residues. CDR3 sequence (DNA): TGCAGCGGGTCCCAAGGGACCACAGATACGCAGTATTTT. It specifies CSGSQGTTDTQYF.

The chain uses TRBV5-5 and TRBJ2-1; no clear D. V lost 1 base and J lost 5, with 7 bases in between. This CDR3 has 13 amino acids. The germline V gene has CDR1 SGHKS and CDR2 YYEKEE (reference sequence). In nucleotides, the CDR3 is TGTGCCAGCAGCTTGTCTTATCACAATGAGCAGTTCTTC. Protein: CASSLSYHNEQFF.

This clonotype was seen only a few times. J is TRBJ2-4 and V is TRBV4-2; 8 bases map to TRBD2. CDR1 is LGHNA and CDR2 is YNFKEQ in the germline V gene. J lost 2 bases, V lost 0 bases, and 6 bases had no gene match. This CDR3 contains 17 residues. DNA for the CDR3: TGTGCCAGCAGCCAAGAGAGGGGACTAGATACCAAAAACATTCAGTACTTC. This translates into CASSQERGLDTKNIQYF.

In this sample, this clonotype turned up many times. CDR3 nucleotides: TGTGCCACCAGAAACCACCAGGGGCAGCCCCAGCATTTT. Translated: CATRNHQGQPQHF. The chain links TRBV15 to TRBJ1-5; tentatively, D is TRBD1 (6 bases). The CDR3 consists of 13 residues. CDR1 and CDR2 from the germline V gene are LNHNV and YYDKDF (reference sequence). Trimming shortened V by 6 bases and J by 7 bases, and 13 bases separated the two germline ends.

The V call is TRBV20-1, the J call TRBJ2-1, with TRBD2 matching 10 bases. Germline V gives CDR1 DFQATT, CDR2 SNEGSKA (reference sequence). Trimming cost V 5 bases and J 2 bases; bases outside gene matches: 6. The CDR3 has 15 residues. Here the CDR3 reads CSAPRLAGTYNEQFF. The CDR3 nucleotides read TGCAGTGCTCCAAGACTAGCGGGTACCTACAATGAGCAGTTCTTC.

V and J are TRBV25-1 and TRBJ1-5, with 7 positions matching TRBD1. V dropped 4 bases and J dropped 15; count of bases not matched to a gene: 12. The CDR3 spans 13 residues. Germline V gene sequence: CDR1 MGHDK, CDR2 SYGVNS. In DNA, the CDR3 is TGTGCCAGCAGTGGACAAACTGGGACAGCCCTGCATTTT. This translates into CASSGQTGTALHF.

The chain joins TRBV9 to TRBJ2-3, with 15 nucleotides matching TRBD2. The DNA end is more similar to TRBJ2-7, so the J call may be wrong. This CDR3 is 15 amino acids long. Germline V gene sequence: CDR1 SGDLS, CDR2 YYNGEE. In DNA, the CDR3 is TGTGCCAGCAGCGTAGAGGGACTAGCGGGAGGAGAGCAGTACTTC. This codes for CASSVEGLAGGEQYF.